This is a list of T cell receptor beta chains from one sample in a study of blood T cells in healthy people across ages. TCRdb re-analysed the 5' RACE reads in MiXCR, keeping a single row per CDR3 protein. The data contain approximately 800,000 distinct CDR3 sequences, roughly 50% of them singletons. Sequences were obtained from blood. The receptors were gathered from a man aged 35 to 55 in good health. Each CDR3 is given with its conserved first and last residue. D genes are given only for firm matches. Clone size is shown for a subset of rows, as once, few, many or a class of expanded clone.

cdr3_nt	cdr3_aa	clone_size	v_call	j_call	d_call
TGCAGTGCTAGATCCTGGACAGGGACCATGGGCACTGAAGCTTTCTTT	CSARSWTGTMGTEAFF	-	TRBV20-1	TRBJ1-1	TRBD1
TGTGCCAGCAGCTTATTGACAGGGGCAAGCGAGCAGTACTTC	CASSLLTGASEQYF	once	TRBV11-3	TRBJ2-7	TRBD1
TGTGCCAGCAGCTTTTTTCTAGCGGGAGACACAGATACGCAGTATTTT	CASSFFLAGDTDTQYF	-	TRBV5-4	TRBJ2-3	TRBD2
TGTGCCAGCAGTCTCTCGAGACAGGGGGTCACAGATACGCAGTATTTT	CASSLSRQGVTDTQYF	once	TRBV28	TRBJ2-3	TRBD1
TGTGCCAGCACCGGACTAGCGGGAGACGAGGGCACAGATACGCAGTATTTT	CASTGLAGDEGTDTQYF	-	TRBV28	TRBJ2-3	TRBD2
TGTGCCAGCAGTGATAGGACTAGCGGGGGGCCGAGCTCCTACAATGAGCAGTTCTTC	CASSDRTSGGPSSYNEQFF	-	TRBV25-1	TRBJ2-1	TRBD2
TGTGCCAGCAGCTTAGAACGAACTAGCGGGCAAAGGAATGAGCAGTTCTTC	CASSLERTSGQRNEQFF	few	TRBV7-2	TRBJ2-1	TRBD2
TGTGCCAGCAATATTAAGGGTATAGTCTACGAGCAGTACTTC	CASNIKGIVYEQYF	few	TRBV12-3/TRBV12-4	TRBJ2-7	-
TGTGCCAGCAGTTTATCGGGACGGCGATACGTGCAGTACTTC	CASSLSGRRYVQYF	-	TRBV27	TRBJ2-5	-
TGTGCCAGCAGTTACTCTCGGGCGACCACTGAAGCTTTCTTT	CASSYSRATTEAFF	few	TRBV6-2/TRBV6-3	TRBJ1-1	-
TGTGCCAGCAGCCAAGTCGGGACAGCGATTTACGAGCAGTACTTC	CASSQVGTAIYEQYF	-	TRBV14	TRBJ2-7	TRBD1
TGTGCCAGCAGCCAAGTTCCAGCGGTTTCCTACGAGCAGTACTTC	CASSQVPAVSYEQYF	few	TRBV3-1	TRBJ2-7	-
TGCGCCAGCAGCCAAGATCGGCCGGGTTTTGATACGCAGTATTTT	CASSQDRPGFDTQYF	-	TRBV4-3	TRBJ2-3	-
TGTGCCAGCAGCGTAGCCCCAGCGGGGACGACACCCAATGAGCAGTTCTTC	CASSVAPAGTTPNEQFF	-	TRBV9	TRBJ2-1	TRBD2
TGCGCCAGCAGCTTGCGCGGGGGGCGTCAAGATACGCAGTATTTT	CASSLRGGRQDTQYF	few	TRBV5-1	TRBJ2-3	TRBD2
TGTGCCAGCTCATGGGTCGGGCGCGATGATACGCAGTATTTT	CASSWVGRDDTQYF	-	TRBV2	TRBJ2-3	-
TGCAGTGCTAGAGATTCTGGCAGGGTCGGTCAGCCCCAGCATTTT	CSARDSGRVGQPQHF	few	TRBV20-1	TRBJ1-5	-
TGTGCCAGCTCTGTTTGGCAGGGGGCCAAGGAGACCCAGTACTTC	CASSVWQGAKETQYF	-	TRBV7-9	TRBJ2-5	TRBD1
TGCAGTGCTAGAGATCCCCGGCAGGGTAACGGGGAGCTGTTTTTT	CSARDPRQGNGELFF	few	TRBV20-1	TRBJ2-2	-
TGCAGTGCTACGGCAGTCAATCTCAATGAGCAGTTCTTC	CSATAVNLNEQFF	-	TRBV20-1	TRBJ2-1	-
TGTGCCAGCAGCTCGGGAGGGGTTGGCTACACCTTC	CASSSGGVGYTF	-	TRBV11-3	TRBJ1-2	-
TGTGCCATCAGTGAGTCGAACGGTGGTCGGAATTCACCCCTCCACTTT	CAISESNGGRNSPLHF	once	TRBV10-3	TRBJ1-6	-
TGTGCCAGTAGCTTGAATGGAGACCAGTCCACAGATACGCAGTATTTT	CASSLNGDQSTDTQYF	few	TRBV5-5	TRBJ2-3	-
TGTGCCAGCAGTTTTCTTGTATCGGTGCCGACCTACGAGCAGTACTTC	CASSFLVSVPTYEQYF	few	TRBV7-2	TRBJ2-7	-
TGTGCCAGCAGCTTAGGGCGACAGGGCTACGAGCAGTACTTC	CASSLGRQGYEQYF	-	TRBV7-8	TRBJ2-7	TRBD1
TGTGCCAGCAGCCCGTTAAGTGCGGGTATTGAGACCCAGTACTTC	CASSPLSAGIETQYF	few	TRBV7-3	TRBJ2-5	-
TGCAGTGCTAGGAAGGACTTCGATACGCAGTATTTT	CSARKDFDTQYF	-	TRBV20-1	TRBJ2-3	-
TGCAGTGCTAGTGATCCAGCCCGCAAATCTAACTATGGCTACACCTTC	CSASDPARKSNYGYTF	-	TRBV20-1	TRBJ1-2	-
TGTGCCAGCAGCCCACCCGGGACCGCTAGTATCAATCAGTACTTC	CASSPPGTASINQYF	few	TRBV7-9	TRBJ2-5	-
TGTGCCAGCAGCTTAGGGTGGGGACAGGGGACCACAGATACGCAGTATTTT	CASSLGWGQGTTDTQYF	-	TRBV7-2	TRBJ2-3	TRBD1
TGTGCCAGCAGTTTTGGCGCTTACCCAGATACGCAGTATTTT	CASSFGAYPDTQYF	-	TRBV27	TRBJ2-3	-
TGTGCCAGCAGTTTAGAGGCGGCAGGGAGGACAGATACGCAGTATTTT	CASSLEAAGRTDTQYF	-	TRBV12-3/TRBV12-4	TRBJ2-3	-
TGCGCCAGCAGCCGAAGACAGGGGATCTACAAGGAGCAGTTCTTC	CASSRRQGIYKEQFF	-	TRBV4-3	TRBJ2-1	TRBD1
TGTGCCACCAGTGTTAAGGGGGGGATTGTAACTAATGAAAAACTGTTTTTT	CATSVKGGIVTNEKLFF	once	TRBV24-1	TRBJ1-4	-
TGTGCCAGCAGCCGCTTGATGGATAGCAATCAGCCCCAGCATTTT	CASSRLMDSNQPQHF	-	TRBV21-1	TRBJ1-5	-
TGTGCCATTCCAAGGGGGCGAGGGCTCGATTTTAACTATGGCTACACCTTC	CAIPRGRGLDFNYGYTF	-	TRBV28	TRBJ1-2	TRBD1
TGTGCCAGCAGCCAAGATAGGCAGGGCTCCTACGAGCAGTACTTC	CASSQDRQGSYEQYF	-	TRBV4-2	TRBJ2-7	-
TGTGCCAGCAGTCTAGTGGGGGCCGGGGATAATGAAAAACTGTTTTTT	CASSLVGAGDNEKLFF	-	TRBV28	TRBJ1-4	-
TGTGCCAGCAGTTTACTTGCGGGAGTTAATCCAGGCCAAGAGACCCAGTACTTC	CASSLLAGVNPGQETQYF	many	TRBV27	TRBJ2-5	TRBD2
TGTGCCAGCCAGAAACCCGGGACTTTGCCCTACGAGCAGTACTTC	CASQKPGTLPYEQYF	-	TRBV11-2	TRBJ2-7	-
TGTGCCAGCAGCTGGGGGGCGGGAACCTACGAGCAGTACTTC	CASSWGAGTYEQYF	-	TRBV27	TRBJ2-7	-
TGTGCCAGCAGCTACTCGGGACTAGCGGGAGATACGCAGTATTTT	CASSYSGLAGDTQYF	-	TRBV7-3	TRBJ2-3	TRBD2
TGCAGTGGACGACTAGCTGGCTCCTACAATGAGCAGTTCTTC	CSGRLAGSYNEQFF	-	TRBV20-1	TRBJ2-1	TRBD2
TGTGCCAGCAGTTTAGAGGGGGGGCCCGTGTCCCAGCAGTACTTC	CASSLEGGPVSQQYF	-	TRBV28	TRBJ2-7	-
TGTGCCAGCAGCATAACAGCAGGTGGGGTGGGGGAGCAGTACTTC	CASSITAGGVGEQYF	once	TRBV7-2	TRBJ2-5	-
TGTGCCAGCAGTGAACCGGAACAGGGAACAGGGGATGAGCAGTTCTTC	CASSEPEQGTGDEQFF	-	TRBV25-1	TRBJ2-1	TRBD1
TGTGCCAGCAGCTTGGACATGGCGGGGCCGGAGGAGACCCAGTACTTC	CASSLDMAGPEETQYF	-	TRBV5-5	TRBJ2-5	-
TGCAGTGCTATTCCGCCCCTCGGCAATCAGCCCCAGCATTTT	CSAIPPLGNQPQHF	-	TRBV20-1	TRBJ1-5	-
TGTGCCAAGGGGGGGGACGGGAACCTCACAGATACGCAGTATTTT	CAKGGDGNLTDTQYF	-	TRBV9	TRBJ2-3	-
TGTGCCAGCAGTCTTAAGCAGGGTGGAGTACCCCTCCACTTT	CASSLKQGGVPLHF	few	TRBV28	TRBJ1-6	-
TGTGCCACCAGTGGTCCAGGGGGCACAGATACGCAGTATTTT	CATSGPGGTDTQYF	-	TRBV24-1	TRBJ2-3	-
TGTGCCACCCAGGGGGGTAACCAAGAGACCCAGTACTTC	CATQGGNQETQYF	-	TRBV2	TRBJ2-5	-
TGCGCCAGCAGTTGGACTAGCGGCTACGAGCAGTACTTC	CASSWTSGYEQYF	-	TRBV5-1	TRBJ2-7	TRBD2
TGCGCCAGCAGCTTCGACGGACAACCTATCTATGGCTACACCTTC	CASSFDGQPIYGYTF	few	TRBV5-1	TRBJ1-2	-
TGTGCCAGCAGCTTAGTTAGCGGGAGGGCCCGGGGCACAGATACGCAGTATTTT	CASSLVSGRARGTDTQYF	-	TRBV7-8	TRBJ2-3	TRBD2